Following are 8 T cell receptor beta chains from one sample sequenced in a study of blood T cell repertoires in COVID-19. TCRdb keeps only in-frame clones here, not all; method: immunoSEQ multiplex PCR. Of roughly 300,000 clones listed, around 88% are singletons. Sequencing used peripheral blood. These receptors were collected from a woman aged 50 to 60 with acute or convalescent COVID-19.

The genes are TRBV18 and TRBJ2-7, with 11 bases matching TRBD2. Germline V gene sequence: CDR1 KGHSH, CDR2 LQKENI. This CDR3 spans 15 amino acids. The J segment lost 4 bases and the V segment lost 2 bases, leaving 4 bases of the junction unmatched. The CDR3 bases are TGTGCCAGCTCACCATCACTAGCGGGAGATTACGAGCAGTACTTC. Its translation is CASSPSLAGDYEQYF.

The chain combines TRBV12-3 or TRBV12-4 with TRBJ1-6, with 7 bases aligning to TRBD1. There are 13 residues in the CDR3. The V and J ends lost 10 bases and 11 bases, in that order; junction bases with no gene match: 11. CDR3 coding DNA: TGTGCCATTTCACAGGGGTTTGTGGCACCCCTCCACTTT. The encoded protein is CAISQGFVAPLHF.

The chain has TRBV29-1 and TRBJ1-4; TRBD1 aligns across 8 bases. Trimming at V came to 7 bases and at J to 7 bases, leaving 11 bases not matched to a gene. Per germline, CDR1 SQVTM and CDR2 ANQGSEA. The CDR3 has 14 amino acids. In DNA form, the CDR3 reads TGCAGCGCCACCCCGGGACAGGAGGCTGAAAAACTGTTTTTT. Its translation: CSATPGQEAEKLFF.

This rearrangement joins TRBV18 to TRBJ2-3; maybe TRBD1 (5 bases). The germline gives CDR1 KGHSH, CDR2 LQKENI. Trimming removed 4 bases from V and 0 bases from J, with 11 bases in between. The CDR3 loop spans 15 amino acids. In nucleotides, the CDR3 is TGTGCCAGCTCACTACAGGTCTCTAGCACAGATACGCAGTATTTT. Protein product: CASSLQVSSTDTQYF.

This clone was counted a single time. The rearrangement uses TRBV28 and TRBJ1-2; 7 bases align to TRBD1. V was clipped by 6 bases and J by 1 base; unmatched bases: 5. CDR3 length: 14 residues. Germline CDR1 MDHEN, CDR2 SYDVKM. The chain's CDR3 is CASRVAGGNYGYTF. CDR3 nucleotides: TGTGCCAGCAGAGTAGCAGGGGGTAACTATGGCTACACCTTC.

The chain is built from TRBV30 and TRBJ1-1; 10 bases fit TRBD1. This CDR3 has 15 amino acids. Germline CDR1 reads GTSNPN; CDR2 reads SVGIG (reference sequence). V shed 3 bases and J 6 bases; nucleotides not matched to a gene: 10. The CDR3, as DNA: TGTGCCTGGAGCACGGGGACAGGGGCACGGGCTGAAGCTTTCTTT. This encodes CAWSTGTGARAEAFF.

Written as DNA, the CDR3 is TGTGCCAGCAGCTTAGTAGATTTGCCTGCAACTAATGAAAAACTGTTTTTT. This sequence encodes CASSLVDLPATNEKLFF. The chain couples TRBV7-8 to TRBJ1-4, with no clear D. V gave up 1 base and J gave up 0 bases, with 12 bases separating them. The CDR3 is made up of 17 amino acids. Germline CDR1 and CDR2: SGHVS and FQNEAQ.

The chain joins TRBV19 to TRBJ1-5, with 9 bases identical to TRBD1. The CDR3 contains 14 residues. V lost 2 bases to trimming and J lost 5 bases; unmatched junction nucleotides: 1. Germline CDR1 LNHDA, CDR2 SQIVND (reference sequence). CDR3: CASSITGGDQPQHF. DNA of the CDR3: TGTGCCAGTAGTATAACAGGGGGCGATCAGCCCCAGCATTTT.